This T cell receptor beta chain was found in a study of tumor-infiltrating lymphocytes in oesophageal squamous cell carcinoma. The CDR3 length is 18 residues. Germline-derived CDR1 and CDR2 are LGHDT and YNNKEL (reference sequence). TCRdb fed the PCR reads into MiXCR, producing one record per CDR3 protein. In the table there are 15,000 to 20,000 distinct CDR3 sequences, around two fifths of which are singletons. This clonotype was counted between two and nine times. Sequenced material: esophageal tumor tissue. This sequence joins TRBV3-1 and TRBJ2-3, with 11 bases aligning to TRBD1. The J call may be incorrect, as the DNA end agrees better with TRBJ2-7. This TCR was recovered from a male donor with esophageal squamous cell carcinoma. The CDR3, as DNA: TGTGCCAGCAGCCAAGATCAGTCCGGGGACAGGGGGTCCTACGAGCAGTACTTC. The encoded protein is CASSQDQSGDRGSYEQYF.